A single sample is the source of the 18 T cell receptor beta chains below, sequenced in a study of T cell changes during pregnancy in multiple sclerosis. The table came from immunoSEQ multiplex PCR; TCRdb's copy has only in-frame clones and leaves some out. Here the sample spans some 45,000 clones, around 95% being singletons. The input for sequencing was CD8+ T cells from peripheral blood mononuclear cells, taken in the first trimester of pregnancy. The receptor source for this set is a female donor with multiple sclerosis, enrolled in a pregnancy study.

The chain combines TRBV27 with TRBJ2-7, with 7 bases aligning to TRBD1. The V gene end was trimmed by 3 bases and the J gene end by 3 bases; junction bases not matched to a gene: 2. The CDR3 spans 13 residues. Germline values: CDR1 MNHEY, CDR2 SMNVEV (reference sequence). CDR3 in amino acids: CASSLGQNYEQYF. The DNA of the CDR3 is TGTGCCAGCAGTTTGGGACAGAACTACGAGCAGTACTTC.

V gene TRBV27 combines with J gene TRBJ2-1; D remains ambiguous. The CDR3 extends over 15 amino acids. Germline V gene sequence: CDR1 MNHEY, CDR2 SMNVEV (reference sequence). Trimming shortened V by 4 bases and J by 0 bases, and 10 bases separated the two germline ends. The chain's CDR3 is CASSYRVSSYNEQFF. The CDR3 DNA sequence: TGTGCCAGCAGTTATCGGGTAAGCTCCTACAATGAGCAGTTCTTC.

This chain uses TRBV29-1 with TRBJ1-2; D is unresolved. The CDR3 has 12 amino acids. The germline gives CDR1 SQVTM, CDR2 ANQGSEA. Trimming pared 5 bases from V and 3 bases from J, leaving 10 bases between. In DNA, the CDR3 is TGCAGCGTTCGTGGCCAGGACTATGGCTACACCTTC. It translates to CSVRGQDYGYTF. Together with reference TRBV29-1 and TRBJ1-2, the CDR3 gives the full variable domain: SAVISQKPSRDICQRGTSLTIQCQVDSQVTMMFWYRQQPGQSLTLIATANQGSEATYESGFVIDKFPISRPNLTFSTLTVSNMSPEDSSIYLCSVRGQDYGYTFGSGTRLTVV.

The chain combines TRBV27 with TRBJ2-7; 10 bases are shared with TRBD1. The V gene end was trimmed by 4 bases and the J gene end by 3 bases; junction bases not matched to a gene: 9. The CDR3 is made up of 16 amino acids. Germline V gene sequence: CDR1 MNHEY, CDR2 SMNVEV (reference sequence). This chain's CDR3 is CASSSGQGGQLYEQYF. DNA for the CDR3: TGTGCCAGCAGTTCCGGACAGGGGGGTCAACTCTACGAGCAGTACTTC.

V usage is TRBV5-1 and J usage is TRBJ2-2, with 7 nucleotides matching TRBD2. The V segment lost 2 bases and the J segment 3 bases; nucleotides outside the gene matches: 16. Germline CDR1 is SGHRS and CDR2 is YFSETQ. This CDR3 spans 19 amino acids. The CDR3 spells CASSLVDRWSGTDTGELFF. Here the CDR3 DNA reads TGCGCCAGCAGCTTAGTAGACAGATGGAGCGGGACGGACACCGGGGAGCTGTTTTTT.

V usage is TRBV27 and J usage is TRBJ2-1, with D possibly matching TRBD2 (5 bases). Germline V CDR1 and CDR2: MNHEY, SMNVEV (reference sequence). With 0 bases removed from V and 8 bases from J, the gap between germline ends came to 11 bases. This CDR3 contains 14 residues. CDR3 sequence (DNA): TGTGCCAGCAGTTTATCGGAGGTCCACGATGAGCAGTTCTTC. It specifies CASSLSEVHDEQFF.

The CDR3 nucleotides read TGTGCCAGTGGACAGGGGGCGGGGGCCTACGAGCAGTACTTC. The encoded protein is CASGQGAGAYEQYF. V is TRBV4-2 and J is TRBJ2-7; 11 bases match TRBD1. With V trimmed by 9 bases and J by 2 bases, 6 bases remained unmatched. This CDR3 is built from 14 residues. Germline V CDR1 and CDR2: LGHNA, YNFKEQ.

The chain recombines TRBV4-1 with TRBJ2-7; D ambiguous. The germline V gene has CDR1 MGHRA and CDR2 YSYEKL. This CDR3 has 14 amino acids. Trimming cost V 1 base and J 1 base, with 8 bases left between them. CDR3 sequence: CASSQALGSYEQYF. Here the CDR3 DNA reads TGCGCCAGCAGCCAAGCACTCGGGTCCTACGAGCAGTACTTC.

The chain is built from TRBV28 and TRBJ1-1; maybe TRBD1 (5 bases). The V gene lost 7 bases and the J gene lost 0 bases, with 12 bases spanning the gap. The CDR3 is 14 residues long. Per germline, CDR1 MDHEN and CDR2 SYDVKM. CDR3 sequence: CASTPGHMNTEAFF. The CDR3 bases are TGTGCCAGCACCCCCGGACACATGAACACTGAAGCTTTCTTT.

The chain couples TRBV9 to TRBJ1-3; 8 nucleotides agree with TRBD1. Germline V gene data show CDR1 as SGDLS and CDR2 as YYNGEE. This CDR3 region has 15 residues. Trimming removed 2 bases from V and 4 bases from J; junction bases left unmatched: 5. The chain's CDR3 is CASSVSGGSGNTIYF. The DNA of the CDR3 is TGTGCCAGCAGCGTTTCAGGGGGCTCCGGAAACACCATATATTTT. Based on the CDR3 plus reference TRBV9 and TRBJ1-3, the full variable domain is DSGVTQTPKHLITATGQRVTLRCSPRSGDLSVYWYQQSLDQGLQFLIQYYNGEERAKGNILERFSAQQFPDLHSELNLSSLELGDSALYFCASSVSGGSGNTIYFGEGSWLTVV.

This chain joins TRBV19 and TRBJ1-4, with D tentatively TRBD1 (5 bases). Germline assignment: CDR1 LNHDA and CDR2 SQIVND (reference sequence). The CDR3 spans 13 residues. V lost 4 bases and J 7 bases, leaving 10 bases between the germline ends. As DNA, the CDR3 is TGTGCCAGTAGTACCGGGACTGGTGAAAAACTGTTTTTT. It codes for CASSTGTGEKLFF.

The J gene is TRBJ2-1, the V gene TRBV18; 11 positions match TRBD2. V lost 3 bases, J lost 8 bases, and 12 bases stayed unmatched. CDR1 and CDR2 from the germline V gene are KGHSH and LQKENI. CDR3 length: 17 amino acids. In DNA, the CDR3 is TGTGCCAGCTCACCTTCAGGCGGACTAGCGGGTGTTCATGAGCAGTTCTTC. This sequence encodes CASSPSGGLAGVHEQFF.

This clone was detected once. The gene calls are TRBV7-2 and TRBJ2-1; 9 positions agree with TRBD1. This CDR3 has 18 amino acids. CDR1 and CDR2 from the germline V gene are SGHTA and FQGNSA. V trimming: 5 bases; J trimming: 2 bases; junction bases outside the gene matches: 13. CDR3 bases: TGTGCCAGCAGCCCTGGCCTAATAACAGGGGGCGCCTACAATGAGCAGTTCTTC. Its protein is CASSPGLITGGAYNEQFF.

The chain combines TRBV6-6 with TRBJ1-2, with 8 nucleotides matching TRBD1. Germline V CDR1 and CDR2: MNHNY, SVGAGI (reference sequence). The CDR3 runs 13 residues. Trimming took 0 bases from V and 7 from J; bases not matched to a gene: 1. The CDR3, as DNA: TGTGCCAGCAGTTACTCTCAGGGGGCTGGCTACACCTTC. This gives the protein CASSYSQGAGYTF.

The chain links TRBV19 to TRBJ1-4; 10 positions agree with TRBD1. V gave up 8 bases and J gave up 3 bases; unmatched junction bases: 6. CDR1 LNHDA and CDR2 SQIVND come from the germline V gene (reference sequence). The CDR3 covers 15 residues. DNA of the CDR3: TGTGCCAGTGGGACAGGGGTTTTATCTAATGAAAAACTGTTTTTT. Its protein is CASGTGVLSNEKLFF. Supplemented by reference TRBV19 and TRBJ1-4, the full variable domain reads DGGITQSPKYLFRKEGQNVTLSCEQNLNHDAMYWYRQDPGQGLRLIYYSQIVNDFQKGDIAEGYSVSREKKESFPLTVTSAQKNPTAFYLCASGTGVLSNEKLFFGSGTQLSVL.

This chain links TRBV4-2 with TRBJ2-3; 7 positions agree with TRBD2. Per germline, CDR1 LGHNA and CDR2 YNFKEQ. This CDR3 has 15 amino acids. Trimming cost V 4 bases and J 0 bases; bases outside gene matches: 4. The CDR3 protein is CASSPTSASTDTQYF. The CDR3 DNA reads TGTGCCAGCAGCCCTACTAGCGCAAGCACAGATACGCAGTATTTT.

This rearrangement joins TRBV7-9 to TRBJ1-1, with 9 bases that match TRBD1. The CDR3 runs to 15 residues. Germline V lookup: CDR1 SEHNR, CDR2 FQNEAQ (reference sequence). The J segment lost 2 bases and the V segment lost 4 bases, leaving 5 bases of the junction unmatched. The CDR3 loop reads CASSWTGDLNTEAFF. CDR3 bases: TGTGCCAGCAGCTGGACAGGGGATCTTAACACTGAAGCTTTCTTT.

This chain joins TRBV14 and TRBJ2-7, with TRBD1 identical over 7 bases. Looked up from germline, CDR1 is SGHDN and CDR2 is FVKESK. This CDR3 is 17 amino acids long. The ends lost 1 base at V and 2 bases at J; junction bases unmatched: 11. CDR3 sequence (DNA): TGTGCCAGCAGCCAAGGGGCCTGGGCAGGGGGTACCTACGAGCAGTACTTC. This gives the protein CASSQGAWAGGTYEQYF.